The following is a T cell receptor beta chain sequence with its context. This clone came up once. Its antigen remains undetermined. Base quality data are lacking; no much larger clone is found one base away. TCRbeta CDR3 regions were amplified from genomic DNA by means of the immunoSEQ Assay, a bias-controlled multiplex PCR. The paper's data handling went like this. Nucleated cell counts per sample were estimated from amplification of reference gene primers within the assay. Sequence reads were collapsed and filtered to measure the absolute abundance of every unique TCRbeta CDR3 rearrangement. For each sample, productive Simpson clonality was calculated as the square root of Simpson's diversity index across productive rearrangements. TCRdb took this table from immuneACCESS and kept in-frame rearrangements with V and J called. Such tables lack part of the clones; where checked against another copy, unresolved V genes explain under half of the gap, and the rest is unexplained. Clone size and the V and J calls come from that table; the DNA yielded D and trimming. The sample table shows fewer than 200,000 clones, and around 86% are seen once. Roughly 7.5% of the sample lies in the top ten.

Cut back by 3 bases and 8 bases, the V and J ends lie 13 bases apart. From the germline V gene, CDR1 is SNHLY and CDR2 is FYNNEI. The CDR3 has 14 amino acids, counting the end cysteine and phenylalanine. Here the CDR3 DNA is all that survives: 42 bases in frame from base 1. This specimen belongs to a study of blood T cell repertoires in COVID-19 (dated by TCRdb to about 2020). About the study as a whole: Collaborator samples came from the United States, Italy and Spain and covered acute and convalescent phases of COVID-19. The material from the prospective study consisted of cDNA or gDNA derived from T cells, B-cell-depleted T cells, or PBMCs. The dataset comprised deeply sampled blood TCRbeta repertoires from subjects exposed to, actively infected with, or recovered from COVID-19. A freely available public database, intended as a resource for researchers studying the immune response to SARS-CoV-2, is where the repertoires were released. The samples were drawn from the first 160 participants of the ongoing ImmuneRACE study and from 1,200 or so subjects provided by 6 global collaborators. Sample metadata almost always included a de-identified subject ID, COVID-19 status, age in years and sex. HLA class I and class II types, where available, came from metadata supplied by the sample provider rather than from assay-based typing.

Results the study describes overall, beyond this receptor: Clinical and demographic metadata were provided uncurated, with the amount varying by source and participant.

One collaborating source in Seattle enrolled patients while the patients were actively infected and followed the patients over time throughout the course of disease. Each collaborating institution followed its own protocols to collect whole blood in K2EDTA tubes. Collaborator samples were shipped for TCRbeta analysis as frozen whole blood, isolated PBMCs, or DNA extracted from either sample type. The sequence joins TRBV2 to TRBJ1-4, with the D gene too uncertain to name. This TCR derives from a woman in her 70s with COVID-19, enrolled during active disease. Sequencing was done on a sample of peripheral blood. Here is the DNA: TGTGCCAGCAGTGATGGGTCAGGTTTAGAAAAACTGTTTTTT. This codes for CASSDGSGLEKLFF.